This T cell receptor (beta chain) was identified during a study of blood T cell repertoires in COVID-19. This CDR3 spans 12 amino acids. Deletions cut 8 bases from V and 1 base from J, with 8 bases between. Germline loops: CDR1 ENHRY, CDR2 SYGVKD. This clone has a handful of counts. Other nucleotide sequences from this sample produce the same CDR3. Sequenced by immunoSEQ multiplex PCR; TCRdb stores in-frame clones only, minus some. The sample lists about 220,000 clones, about 91% occurring once. This TCR was sampled from a middle-aged woman with acute COVID-19. The sequenced material came from PBMCs or T cells enriched from blood (not recorded which). The chain employs TRBV10-3 and TRBJ1-1, with D unclear. CDR3 residues: CAIRRGNTEAFF. As DNA, the CDR3 is TGTGCCATCCGGCGGGGGAACACTGAAGCTTTCTTT.